The 20 T cell receptor beta chains presented below share a single source sample, sequenced in a study of PD-1 blockade in classical Hodgkin lymphoma. Assay used: immunoSEQ multiplex PCR; TCRdb lists only in-frame clones, some missing. Of 90,000 to 100,000 clones listed, 81% are singletons. Each patient relapsed following autologous stem cell transplantation, and prior brentuximab vedotin exposure differed. Sequencing used peripheral blood mononuclear cells (PBMCs), obtained before the second cycle of nivolumab. The receptors stem from a human donor with classical Hodgkin lymphoma.

Only a few counts were recorded for this clone. The gene calls are TRBV28 and TRBJ2-3; maybe TRBD1 (6 bases). The CDR3 covers 14 residues. CDR1 is MDHEN, CDR2 SYDVKM, per germline. The V end was cut by 6 bases, the J end by 4 bases, with 14 bases between. The CDR3 here is CASSHRVVADTQYF. The CDR3 DNA is TGTGCCAGCAGCCACAGGGTTGTTGCAGATACGCAGTATTTT.

V gene TRBV5-5 combines with J gene TRBJ1-4, with 7 bases aligning to TRBD1. V lost 1 base to trimming and J lost 8 bases; unmatched junction nucleotides: 5. The CDR3 loop spans 14 amino acids. CDR1 is SGHKS and CDR2 is YYEKEE in the germline V gene (reference sequence). Here the CDR3 reads CASSLLGQPEKLFF. Here the CDR3 DNA reads TGTGCCAGCAGCTTGTTGGGACAGCCAGAAAAACTGTTTTTT.

The gene calls are TRBV5-1 and TRBJ2-3; 8 bases agree with TRBD1. This CDR3 has 15 residues. CDR1 and CDR2 from the germline V gene are SGHRS and YFSETQ. V was pared by 4 bases and J by 2 bases, with 6 bases of the junction left unmatched. CDR3 sequence: CASSLRDRYTDTQYF. The CDR3, as DNA: TGCGCCAGCAGCCTCCGGGACAGGTACACAGATACGCAGTATTTT.

This chain uses TRBV19 with TRBJ1-4; 7 bases match TRBD1. This CDR3 region has 13 residues. Germline V lookup: CDR1 LNHDA, CDR2 SQIVND (reference sequence). Trimming cost V 6 bases and J 8 bases; bases outside gene matches: 6. This CDR3 reads CASSPGGEEKLFF. CDR3 nucleotide sequence: TGTGCCAGTAGCCCAGGGGGGGAAGAAAAACTGTTTTTT. The variable domain in full, with the rest retrieved from reference TRBV19 and TRBJ1-4, is DGGITQSPKYLFRKEGQNVTLSCEQNLNHDAMYWYRQDPGQGLRLIYYSQIVNDFQKGDIAEGYSVSREKKESFPLTVTSAQKNPTAFYLCASSPGGEEKLFFGSGTQLSVL.

This clone was picked up one time. This chain connects TRBV5-4 to TRBJ2-1, with 7 nucleotides matching TRBD2. The junction had 2 bases not matched to a gene; V was cut back by 0 bases and J by 8 bases. This CDR3 comprises 13 residues. Germline lookup yields CDR1 SGHNT and CDR2 YYREEE (reference sequence). CDR3 sequence: CASSLAGRDEQFF. CDR3 nucleotide sequence: TGTGCCAGCAGCTTGGCAGGGAGGGATGAGCAGTTCTTC. Filled out from reference TRBV5-4 and TRBJ2-1, the complete variable domain reads ETGVTQSPTHLIKTRGQQVTLRCSSQSGHNTVSWYQQALGQGPQFIFQYYREEENGRGNFPPRFSGLQFPNYSSELNVNALELDDSALYLCASSLAGRDEQFFGPGTRLTVL.

Concerning this clone itself: This sample includes further DNA sequences coding for the same CDR3. This rearrangement joins TRBV29-1 to TRBJ1-1; D possibly corresponds to TRBD1 (5 bases). There are 12 residues in the CDR3. CDR1 is SQVTM and CDR2 is ANQGSEA in the germline V gene. Trimming cost V 2 bases and J 5 bases, with 9 bases left between them. The CDR3, as DNA: TGCAGCGTTGAACGGGAGGGGACTGAAGCTTTCTTT. Its protein is CSVEREGTEAFF.

The chain links TRBV11-1 to TRBJ1-3, with D possibly matching TRBD1 (6 bases). This CDR3 spans 17 amino acids. The germline gives CDR1 SGHAT, CDR2 FQDESV (reference sequence). V lost 5 bases, J lost 0 bases, and 17 bases lay in between. This CDR3 is CASSARPTGLSGNTIYF. Written as DNA, the CDR3 is TGTGCCAGCAGCGCCCGCCCGACAGGCCTCTCTGGAAACACCATATATTTT.

This chain joins TRBV9 and TRBJ2-3; D unresolved. In germline, CDR1 is SGDLS, CDR2 YYNGEE. This CDR3 is built from 13 residues. Trimming removed 3 bases from V and 6 bases from J, with 11 bases in between. Here the CDR3 DNA reads TGTGCCAGCAGCGGGACCCCCCGGGATACGCAGTATTTT. It translates to CASSGTPRDTQYF.

Notes on this clone: One end of the junction fails to match germline, which may point to a read error. The chain combines TRBV30 with TRBJ2-3, with a possible D match to TRBD2 (6 bases). Germline V CDR1 and CDR2: GTSNPN, SVGIG (reference sequence). This CDR3 is built from 9 residues. This chain's CDR3 is CAWGPGLIF. The CDR3 nucleotides read TGTGCCTGGGGCCCGGGACTGATATTT.

The chain recombines TRBV6-6 with TRBJ1-1; D ambiguous. This CDR3 is built from 15 residues. V lost 5 bases to trimming and J lost 4 bases, with 17 bases between them. Germline CDR1 reads MNHNY; CDR2 reads SVGAGI (reference sequence). The CDR3 DNA is TGTGCCAGCAGTACCCATGGGAGGGTAGGCACTGAAGCTTTCTTT. This translates into CASSTHGRVGTEAFF.

V is TRBV7-2 and J is TRBJ1-1; 7 bases agree with TRBD1. Germline V lookup: CDR1 SGHTA, CDR2 FQGNSA. The CDR3 runs to 15 residues. V lost 1 base, J lost 0 bases, and 2 bases stayed unmatched. The CDR3 sequence is CASSLGGQLNTEAFF. CDR3 DNA: TGTGCCAGCAGCTTAGGGGGACAGCTGAACACTGAAGCTTTCTTT.

The chain recombines TRBV5-5 with TRBJ1-2; D not certain. Germline CDR1 and CDR2: SGHKS and YYEKEE (reference sequence). There are 11 residues in the CDR3. V lost 1 base and J lost 7, with 5 bases in between. In DNA, the CDR3 is TGTGCCAGCAGCTTGAGTCTTGGCTACACCTTC. It yields the protein CASSLSLGYTF.

CDR3 nucleotide sequence: TGCGCCAGCAGCTTGGGAGGGACAGGGGTGGGCAATGAGCAGTTCTTC. This codes for CASSLGGTGVGNEQFF. V usage is TRBV5-1 and J usage is TRBJ2-1; 10 nucleotides agree with TRBD1. Trimming at V came to 0 bases and at J to 6 bases, leaving 6 bases not matched to a gene. The CDR3 is 16 residues long. Germline V lookup: CDR1 SGHRS, CDR2 YFSETQ.

V usage is TRBV5-1 and J usage is TRBJ2-7; D is unclear. With 1 base removed from V and 0 bases from J, the gap between germline ends came to 14 bases. The CDR3 loop spans 16 amino acids. The germline gives CDR1 SGHRS, CDR2 YFSETQ. CDR3: CASSLRSGPRSYEQYF. In nucleotides, the CDR3 is TGCGCCAGCAGCTTGCGTTCAGGTCCCCGCTCCTACGAGCAGTACTTC.

The chain combines TRBV21-1 with TRBJ2-7. TRBV21-1 is an annotated pseudogene. CDR3 length: 16 amino acids. The CDR3 DNA sequence: TGTGCCAGCAGCAACTGTCAGGACCCAGAGTCCTACGAGCAGTACTTC. This translates into CASSNCQDPESYEQYF.

This chain connects TRBV5-1 to TRBJ2-1; D remains unclear. This CDR3 is built from 15 residues. Germline loops: CDR1 SGHRS, CDR2 YFSETQ. V shed 0 bases and J shed 1 base, with 8 bases lying between them. The CDR3 nucleotides read TGCGCCAGCAGCTTGGGCAGTTATTCCTACAATGAGCAGTTCTTC. Its translation: CASSLGSYSYNEQFF.

Only a few counts were recorded for this clone. The V gene is TRBV10-3, the J gene TRBJ2-2; D might be TRBD1 (6 bases). The V gene lost 7 bases and the J gene lost 7 bases, with 13 bases spanning the gap. CDR3 size: 13 residues. Germline V lookup: CDR1 ENHRY, CDR2 SYGVKD. The CDR3 bases are TGTGCCATCACGGCAGGGGACAACGGGGAGCTGTTTTTT. Residues: CAITAGDNGELFF.

The chain employs TRBV13 and TRBJ1-3; no firm D call. The V gene's germline CDR1 is PRHDT and CDR2 FYEKMQ (reference sequence). V shed 1 base and J shed 0 bases, with 7 bases lying between them. This CDR3 is 15 amino acids long. The chain's CDR3 is CASSLEGGSGNTIYF. The CDR3 nucleotides are TGTGCCAGCAGCTTAGAAGGTGGCTCTGGAAACACCATATATTTT.

This chain links TRBV27 with TRBJ2-2; D possibly corresponds to TRBD1 (6 bases). V lost 4 bases, J lost 5 bases, and 17 bases lay in between. The CDR3 has 16 residues. Germline CDR1 and CDR2: MNHEY and SMNVEV (reference sequence). CDR3 sequence reads: CASSSKRQVTTGELFF. As DNA, the CDR3 is TGTGCCAGCAGTTCGAAGCGACAGGTTACGACCGGGGAGCTGTTTTTT.

The chain uses TRBV7-3 and TRBJ1-4; D unresolved. There are 15 residues in the CDR3. Germline V CDR1 and CDR2: SGHTA, FQGTGA. Trimming shortened V by 4 bases and J by 0 bases, and 9 bases separated the two germline ends. CDR3 sequence (DNA): TGTGCCAGCAGCTCGTTACAAGCAACTAATGAAAAACTGTTTTTT. Protein sequence: CASSSLQATNEKLFF.